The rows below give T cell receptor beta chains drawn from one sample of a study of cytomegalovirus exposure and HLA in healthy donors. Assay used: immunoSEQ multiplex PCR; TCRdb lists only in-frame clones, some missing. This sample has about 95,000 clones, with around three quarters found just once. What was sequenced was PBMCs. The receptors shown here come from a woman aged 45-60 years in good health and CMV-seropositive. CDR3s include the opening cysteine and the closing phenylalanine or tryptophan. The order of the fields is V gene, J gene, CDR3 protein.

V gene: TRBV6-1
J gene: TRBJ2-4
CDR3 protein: CASSGGTVYLAKNIQYF

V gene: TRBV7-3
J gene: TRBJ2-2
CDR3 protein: CASSPGTTGGELFF

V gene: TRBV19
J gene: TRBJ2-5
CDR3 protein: CASSTGGTPGETQYF

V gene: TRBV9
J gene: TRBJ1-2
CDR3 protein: CASSAEEGIYGYTF

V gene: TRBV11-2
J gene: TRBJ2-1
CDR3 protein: CASRPLWDFPFF

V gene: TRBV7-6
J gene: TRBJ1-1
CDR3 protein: CASSSRTDAMNTEAFF

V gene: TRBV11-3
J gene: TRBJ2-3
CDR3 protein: CASSSDWQDTQYF

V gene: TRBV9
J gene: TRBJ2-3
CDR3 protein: CASSASLGTSTDTQYF

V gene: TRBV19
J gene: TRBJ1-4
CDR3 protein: CASSINGATNEKLFF

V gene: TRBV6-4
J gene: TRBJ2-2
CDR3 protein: CASSDGRGPGTGELFF

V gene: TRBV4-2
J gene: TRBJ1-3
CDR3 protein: CASSYPGGSGNTIYF

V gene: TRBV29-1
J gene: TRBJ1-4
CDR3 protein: CSVLSATNEKLFF

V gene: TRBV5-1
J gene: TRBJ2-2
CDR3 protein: CASSLISGGDRGELFF

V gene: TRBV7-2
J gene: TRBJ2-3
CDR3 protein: CASSSAGPGDTQYF

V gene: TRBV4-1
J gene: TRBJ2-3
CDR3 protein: CASSPPLADTQYF

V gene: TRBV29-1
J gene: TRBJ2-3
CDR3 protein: CSVEGGSGSPTDTQYF

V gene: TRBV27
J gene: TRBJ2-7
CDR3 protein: CASSLWREGREQYF

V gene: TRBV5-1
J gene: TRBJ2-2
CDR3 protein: CASSPGTGGNTGELFF

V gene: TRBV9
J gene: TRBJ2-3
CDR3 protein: CASSAHRGSTDTQYF

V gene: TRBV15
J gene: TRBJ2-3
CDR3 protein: CATSRDNYGLANTALPDTQYF

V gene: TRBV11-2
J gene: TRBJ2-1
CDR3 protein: CASSPGTSGRANEQFF

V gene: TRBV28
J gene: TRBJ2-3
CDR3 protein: CASSLSVTDTQYF

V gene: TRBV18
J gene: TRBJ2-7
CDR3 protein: CASSSTGVISYEQYF

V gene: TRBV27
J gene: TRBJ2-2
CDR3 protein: CASSSQGATGELFF

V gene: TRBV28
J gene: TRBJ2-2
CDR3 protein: CASRPGGTGELFF

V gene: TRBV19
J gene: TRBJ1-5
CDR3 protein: CASSRVESGNQPQHF

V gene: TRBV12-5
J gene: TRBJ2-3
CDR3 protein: CASGPRRGDTQYF

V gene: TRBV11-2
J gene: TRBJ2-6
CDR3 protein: CASSLYGGQGGSGANVLTF

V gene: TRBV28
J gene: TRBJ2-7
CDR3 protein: CASSLPRQDRPYEQYF

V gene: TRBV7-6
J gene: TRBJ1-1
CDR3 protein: CASSRSAGTEAFF

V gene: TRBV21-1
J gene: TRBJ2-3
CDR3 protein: CASSRGSRGRPQYF

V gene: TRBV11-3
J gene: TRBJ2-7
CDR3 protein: CASSPGTGTYEQYF